This note documents a single T cell receptor beta chain sequence. Its target is not known. J gave up 1 base and V 4 bases, and 4 bases lay outside the gene matches. Germline loops: CDR1 SGHTA, CDR2 FQGTGA. This CDR3 region has 16 residues. The data were taken from a study of cytomegalovirus exposure and HLA in healthy donors. Donors in the study were healthy people who gave bone marrow. Regarding the study as a whole: TCR beta V segments were, for the most part, productive about 87% or about 30% of the time in an earlier analysis. Presence/absence comparisons presumed near-even sequencing depth among donors. TRBV6-2, TRBV6-3 and some other V segments were unresolvable in 87-base-pair reads.

Primers included in the PCR were 60 Vbeta and 13 Jbeta primers. TCRdb's copy holds only in-frame clones and misses some; the assay was immunoSEQ multiplex PCR. Here the sample spans over 90,000 clones, roughly four fifths being singletons. The sequence derives from a woman in her fifties or sixties in good health and CMV-seropositive. The V gene is TRBV7-3, the J gene TRBJ2-2; the match to TRBD2 covers 9 bases. Sequenced: PBMCs. CDR3 residues: CASSYRTSVNTGELFF. The CDR3 coding sequence is TGTGCCAGCAGCTACCGGACTAGCGTGAACACCGGGGAGCTGTTTTTT.